This TCR beta chain was documented in a study of coeliac disease. Overall study results and limits: The authors judged this method unsuitable for unbiased gliadin-specific T cell detection.

The repertoire was sequenced with immunoSEQ multiplex PCR; TCRdb's copy has only in-frame clones and lacks some. The table includes around 6,500 clones, roughly 70% detected once. Each fraction contributed one roughly 500,000-cell aliquot for sequencing. Regarding this clone: Its antigen is currently unknown.

This CDR3 is 19 amino acids long. Trimming took 5 bases from V and 1 from J, leaving 26 bases between them. Germline CDR1 SEHNR, CDR2 FQNEAQ (reference sequence). Material: lamina propria lymphocytes from the gut. The receptor was derived from a man aged 45 to 65 with active celiac disease. This chain connects TRBV7-9 to TRBJ1-2; tentative D call: TRBD1 (6 bases). The CDR3 loop is CASSQSSGTSVQINYGYTF. CDR3 bases: TGTGCCAGCAGCCAAAGCTCCGGGACATCGGTTCAGATTAACTATGGCTACACCTTC.